This T cell receptor beta chain appears in the sequencing data of a study of blood T cell repertoires in COVID-19 (dated by TCRdb to the early 2020s). About the study as a whole: Samples from collaborators originated in the United States, Italy and Spain and spanned both the acute and convalescent phases of COVID-19. Subjects who had been exposed to COVID-19, were actively infected with it, or had recovered from it provided the deeply sampled blood TCRbeta repertoires that made up the dataset. The material from the prospective study consisted of cDNA or gDNA derived from T cells, B-cell-depleted T cells, or PBMCs. The repertoires were released in a freely available public database meant as a resource for research on the immune response to SARS-CoV-2. Sample metadata almost always included a de-identified subject ID, COVID-19 status, age in years and sex. The samples were drawn from the first 160 participants of the ongoing ImmuneRACE study and from some 1,300 subjects provided by 6 global collaborators. Where available, HLA class I and class II types were taken from metadata supplied by the sample provider and were not determined by assay-based typing.

One collaborating source in Seattle enrolled patients while the patients were actively infected and followed the patients over time throughout the course of disease. The collaborating institutions used their own protocols to collect whole blood in K2EDTA tubes. For TCRbeta analysis, collaborators shipped samples in one of three forms: frozen whole blood, isolated PBMCs, or DNA extracted from either of those sample types. This clone was seen more than once but under ten times. The clone's antigen remains unknown. There are no base qualities to consult, and no much larger clone falls within one base. The research as a whole found: The quantity of clinical and demographic metadata differed by source and by participant and was supplied without curation.

The immunoSEQ Assay, a bias-controlled multiplex PCR, was used to amplify TCRbeta CDR3 regions from genomic DNA. In the paper's pipeline: The number of nucleated cells in each sample was estimated by amplification of reference gene primers within the assay. Sequence reads were collapsed and filtered to measure the absolute abundance of every unique TCRbeta CDR3 rearrangement. Productive Simpson clonality was computed per sample as the square root of Simpson's diversity index over productive rearrangements. What TCRdb holds here is the immuneACCESS table cut down to in-frame rearrangements. Part of the clones is not present; checked against another copy, under half of the missing clones reflect an unresolved V gene, and the others are unexplained. V and J calls and clone size are those listed in that table; D and trimming were worked out from the DNA. The sample table lists approximately 400,000 clones, approximately 88% of them with a count of one. The ten largest clones take up about 12% of the sample.

From the germline V gene (reference sequence), CDR1 is SGHAT and CDR2 is FQDESV. Counted from cysteine to phenylalanine, this CDR3 has 13 amino acids. Solely the CDR3 DNA is kept, with 39 bases framed from the first base. V is cut back by 5 bases and J by 4 bases, with 2 bases in the junction unmatched. The sequence was collected from a woman in her fifties or sixties with COVID-19, enrolled during active disease. The sequence joins TRBV11-1 to TRBJ2-4; 7 bases in the middle match TRBD1. Sequencing used peripheral blood. The sequence in DNA is TGTGCCAGCAGCCCGGACAGGAAAAACATTCAGTACTTC. Protein translation: CASSPDRKNIQYF.